This paragraph covers one T cell receptor (beta chain) sequence. What it binds is unknown. The repertoire was sequenced with immunoSEQ multiplex PCR; TCRdb's copy has only in-frame clones and lacks some. The table has roughly 150,000 clones, more than 85% seen once. This specimen belongs to a study of T cell responses to AZD1222 COVID-19 vaccine. Study findings and constraints: Most donors were white British, females outnumbered males, and clonal diversity was possibly underestimated. Regions left unmutated in variants are reportedly the target of nearly half of spike-specific TCRs. Just a handful of people given AZD1222 tested seropositive at baseline. Compared with day 0, the breadth and depth of the Spike-specific TCR repertoire rose significantly after two doses of AZD1222.

Germline V lookup: CDR1 SGDLS, CDR2 YYNGEE. The V and J ends lost 4 bases and 0 bases respectively, with 12 bases between them. This CDR3 has 15 amino acids. The receptor comes from an adult who had recovered from COVID-19. This specimen was peripheral blood, taken after recovery from COVID-19. The chain recombines TRBV9 with TRBJ2-3; no reliable D call. In DNA form, the CDR3 reads TGTGCCAGCAGCCCCCGCGGAACTAGCACAGATACGCAGTATTTT. This encodes CASSPRGTSTDTQYF.